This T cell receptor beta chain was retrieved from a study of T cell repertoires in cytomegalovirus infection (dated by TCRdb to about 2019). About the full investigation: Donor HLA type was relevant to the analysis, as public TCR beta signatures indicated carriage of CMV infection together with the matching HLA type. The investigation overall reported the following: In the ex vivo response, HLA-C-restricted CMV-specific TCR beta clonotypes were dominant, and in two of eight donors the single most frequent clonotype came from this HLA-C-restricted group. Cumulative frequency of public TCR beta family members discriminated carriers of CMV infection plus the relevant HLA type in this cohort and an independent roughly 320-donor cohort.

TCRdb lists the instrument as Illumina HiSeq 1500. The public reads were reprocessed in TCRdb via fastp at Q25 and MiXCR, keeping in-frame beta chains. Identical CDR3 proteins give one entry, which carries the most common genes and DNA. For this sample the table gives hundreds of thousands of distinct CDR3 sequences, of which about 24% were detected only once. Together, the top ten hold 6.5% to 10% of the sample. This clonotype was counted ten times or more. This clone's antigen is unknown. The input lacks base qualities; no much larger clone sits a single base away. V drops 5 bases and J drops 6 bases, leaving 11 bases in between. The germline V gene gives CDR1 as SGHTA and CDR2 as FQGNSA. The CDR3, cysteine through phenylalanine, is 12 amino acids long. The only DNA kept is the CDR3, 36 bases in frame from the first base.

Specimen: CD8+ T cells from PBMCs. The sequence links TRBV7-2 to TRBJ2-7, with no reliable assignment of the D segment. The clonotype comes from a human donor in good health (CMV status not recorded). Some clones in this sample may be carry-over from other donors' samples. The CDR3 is CASSPSWVEQYF. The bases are TGTGCCAGCAGCCCTTCTTGGGTCGAGCAGTACTTC.